Presented here are 20 T cell receptor beta chains from one specimen sequenced in a study of control samples from healthy donors and cancer patients. Profiled with immunoSEQ multiplex PCR; TCRdb holds only in-frame clones, not every one. The data hold roughly 130,000 clones, with about 88% observed a single time. Material: blood. The origin of the receptors is a man aged 50 or older in good health.

The V call is TRBV6-5, the J call TRBJ2-3; 12 bases are shared with TRBD2. Germline loops: CDR1 MNHEY, CDR2 SVGAGI. The CDR3 extends over 16 amino acids. The junction had 5 bases not matched to a gene; V was cut back by 4 bases and J by 3 bases. CDR3 coding DNA: TGTGCCAGCAGTTCGATCCTAGCGGGGGGGACAGATACGCAGTATTTT. Amino acid sequence: CASSSILAGGTDTQYF.

The chain recombines TRBV28 with TRBJ1-5; D call uncertain. This CDR3 has 14 residues. Trimming took 6 bases from V and 5 from J, leaving 14 bases between them. Germline V gives CDR1 MDHEN, CDR2 SYDVKM. The CDR3 region has the DNA TGTGCCAGCAGCATATGGGCGTCAGATCAGCCCCAGCATTTT. Its translation: CASSIWASDQPQHF.

The chain joins TRBV12-3 or TRBV12-4 to TRBJ2-7, with TRBD2 matching 10 bases. J gave up 3 bases and V 9 bases, and 2 bases lay outside the gene matches. CDR3 length: 12 residues. The CDR3 sequence is CASSGGYYEQYF. The CDR3 nucleotides read TGTGCCAGTAGCGGGGGGTACTACGAGCAGTACTTC.

This clone was observed a handful of times. V gene TRBV28 combines with J gene TRBJ1-2; a weak D match, TRBD1 (5 bases). Germline CDR1 reads MDHEN; CDR2 reads SYDVKM. The V and J ends lost 3 bases and 3 bases respectively, with 11 bases between them. This CDR3 has 14 amino acids. CDR3 in DNA: TGTGCCAGCAGTTTTCTCGGGACGGACTATGGCTACACCTTC. Translating it yields CASSFLGTDYGYTF.

The V and J genes are TRBV14 and TRBJ1-4; D may be TRBD1 (5 bases). V lost 2 bases and J 10 bases, leaving 5 bases between the germline ends. The CDR3 is 11 residues long. In germline, CDR1 is SGHDN, CDR2 FVKESK. As DNA, the CDR3 is TGTGCCAGCAGCCAACAGGGAAAACTGTTTTTT. Translated, it gives CASSQQGKLFF.

The V gene is TRBV27, the J gene TRBJ2-1, with D possibly being TRBD1 (5 bases). Looked up from germline, CDR1 is MNHEY and CDR2 is SMNVEV (reference sequence). V dropped 5 bases and J dropped 0 bases, with 11 bases sitting between them. This CDR3 spans 15 amino acids. The CDR3 DNA is TGTGCCAGCAGTATCAGGGAAGGCTCCTACAATGAGCAGTTCTTC. Amino acids: CASSIREGSYNEQFF.

The chain recombines TRBV3-1 (or the pseudogene TRBV3-2) with TRBJ2-7, with D perhaps matching TRBD1 or TRBD2 (5 bases each). The V gene's germline CDR1 is LGHDT and CDR2 YNNKEL (reference sequence). V lost 0 bases, J lost 1 base, and 28 bases lay in between. The CDR3 covers 21 residues. CDR3 sequence reads: CASSQDLFSSGTGMSSYEQYF. In DNA, the CDR3 is TGTGCCAGCAGCCAAGATTTATTTAGCAGTGGGACGGGAATGTCTTCCTACGAGCAGTACTTC.

V gene TRBV6-4 combines with J gene TRBJ2-2; 7 nucleotides agree with TRBD1. Trimming removed 1 base from V and 0 bases from J; junction bases left unmatched: 5. The germline V gene encodes CDR1 MRHNA and CDR2 SNTAGT. The CDR3 has 17 residues. The CDR3 coding sequence is TGTGCCAGCAGTGACTTCGCCGGGACAGCGAACACCGGGGAGCTGTTTTTT. Encoded protein: CASSDFAGTANTGELFF.

The chain couples TRBV7-2 to TRBJ1-2; TRBD1 matches 8 bases. There are 15 residues in the CDR3. Germline CDR1 reads SGHTA; CDR2 reads FQGNSA. V lost 0 bases to trimming and J lost 5 bases; unmatched junction nucleotides: 5. CDR3 sequence: CASSLAAGGGYGYTF. CDR3 coding DNA: TGTGCCAGCAGCTTAGCTGCAGGGGGCGGGTATGGCTACACCTTC.

This clone has just one count. The chain combines TRBV28 with TRBJ2-1, with D hard to call. Trimming cost V 5 bases and J 5 bases, with 13 bases left between them. Germline assignment: CDR1 MDHEN and CDR2 SYDVKM. This CDR3 region has 14 residues. The CDR3: CASSPWADHNEQFF. CDR3 nucleotide sequence: TGTGCCAGCAGTCCCTGGGCGGATCACAATGAGCAGTTCTTC.

The chain combines TRBV5-1 with TRBJ1-5; a weak D match, TRBD1 (6 bases). Trimming cost V 4 bases and J 4 bases, with 12 bases left between them. Germline assignment: CDR1 SGHRS and CDR2 YFSETQ. The CDR3 sequence is 14 residues long. CDR3 in amino acids: CASSAGVGNQPQHF. The CDR3 nucleotides are TGCGCCAGCAGCGCAGGGGTGGGAAATCAGCCCCAGCATTTT.

The J gene is TRBJ1-5, the V gene TRBV2; D uncertain. The length of the CDR3 is 13 residues. Germline CDR1 SNHLY, CDR2 FYNNEI. Trimming removed 6 bases at V and 4 bases at J, with 10 bases between. The DNA of the CDR3 is TGTGCCAGCAGCCGGGAGGAGAATCAGCCCCAGCATTTT. Protein sequence: CASSREENQPQHF.

This clone has more than one count but fewer than ten. This chain uses TRBV7-3 with TRBJ2-5, with a possible D match to TRBD2 (6 bases). In germline, CDR1 is SGHTA, CDR2 FQGTGA. Trimming shortened V by 3 bases and J by 7 bases, and 12 bases separated the two germline ends. The CDR3 length is 13 residues. The CDR3 region is CASSLDSGGTQYF. CDR3 bases: TGTGCCAGCAGCTTGGATTCCGGGGGGACCCAGTACTTC.

The rearrangement links TRBV5-1 to TRBJ2-2; maybe TRBD1 (6 bases). The CDR3 is 15 amino acids. Germline V gene sequence: CDR1 SGHRS, CDR2 YFSETQ. V was trimmed by 0 bases and J by 4 bases, leaving 10 bases between them. This CDR3 reads CASSLEWGRTGELFF. CDR3 in DNA: TGCGCCAGCAGCTTGGAATGGGGGCGCACCGGGGAGCTGTTTTTT.

V and J are TRBV9 and TRBJ1-2, with TRBD1 matching over 9 bases. V was clipped by 3 bases and J by 4 bases; unmatched bases: 10. CDR1 is SGDLS, CDR2 YYNGEE, per germline. The CDR3 is made up of 16 amino acids. In DNA, the CDR3 is TGTGCCAGCAGCGAAAACCCCACGGGACAGGGCTATGGCTACACCTTC. Translating it yields CASSENPTGQGYGYTF.

This chain uses TRBV27 with TRBJ2-2; D is uncertain. This CDR3 contains 15 residues. Germline CDR1 is MNHEY and CDR2 is SMNVEV (reference sequence). With 6 bases removed from V and 6 bases from J, the gap between germline ends came to 17 bases. CDR3 sequence (DNA): TGTGCCAGCAGCTATTATAACAGTTTCTCCGGGGAGCTGTTTTTT. Protein: CASSYYNSFSGELFF.

As for this clone: One end of the junction fails to match germline, which may point to a read error. The CDR3 region has the DNA TGTGCTAGCAGCTTAGGGGCCGGGAGCTCCTACGAGCAGTACTTC. It yields the protein CASSLGAGSSYEQYF. The J gene is TRBJ2-7, the V gene TRBV7-7; tentative D call: TRBD2 (6 bases). Germline-derived CDR1 and CDR2 are SSHAT and FNYEAQ (reference sequence). This CDR3 is 15 amino acids long. The full variable domain, in which reference TRBV7-7 and TRBJ2-7 provide the parts outside the CDR3, is GAGVSQSPRYKVTKRGQDVTLRCDPISSHATLYWYQQALGQGPEFLTYFNYEAQPDKSGLPSDRFSAERPEGSISTLTIQRTEQRDSAMYRCASSLGAGSSYEQYFGPGTRLTVT.

The chain is built from TRBV10-3 and TRBJ1-1; the D gene is possibly TRBD1 (6 bases). The CDR3 runs to 14 residues. V dropped 3 bases and J dropped 0 bases, with 8 bases sitting between them. Germline V gene data show CDR1 as ENHRY and CDR2 as SYGVKD. CDR3 in DNA: TGTGCCATCAGTGAAGGACAGATGAACACTGAAGCTTTCTTT. Translated: CAISEGQMNTEAFF.

This chain uses TRBV6-5 with TRBJ2-7; the match to TRBD1 covers 7 bases. The ends lost 6 bases at V and 0 bases at J; junction bases unmatched: 8. The CDR3 is 15 amino acids. Germline V gene sequence: CDR1 MNHEY, CDR2 SVGAGI. This CDR3 reads CASRGGQFGSYEQYF. The CDR3, as DNA: TGTGCCAGCAGAGGGGGACAGTTCGGCTCCTACGAGCAGTACTTC.

The rearrangement links TRBV3-1 (or the pseudogene TRBV3-2) to TRBJ1-2; no clear D. Germline loops: CDR1 LGHDT, CDR2 YNNKEL (reference sequence). Between the trimmed V and J ends, which lost 0 bases and 8 bases, there was a span of 16 bases. The CDR3 totals 15 residues. The CDR3: CASSQDVLGRYGYTF. The CDR3 DNA reads as TGTGCCAGCAGCCAAGATGTTTTAGGTCGTTACGGCTACACCTTC.